This paragraph covers one T cell receptor (beta chain) sequence. The antigen is unknown. The data originate from a study of cytomegalovirus exposure and HLA in healthy donors. PCR involved 60 Vbeta and 13 Jbeta primers. Measured with immunoSEQ multiplex PCR; TCRdb has only the in-frame clones, and not every one. The table records 200,000 or so clones, approximately 70% of them present only once. Nominally healthy donors provided the samples, though records likely missed some immune exposures. Trimming pared 6 bases from V and 8 bases from J, leaving 13 bases between. CDR1 MDHEN and CDR2 SYDVKM come from the germline V gene. The CDR3 has 12 amino acids. The study's findings and limits: Reportedly, a later analysis found an Asian-associated ancestry cluster had fewer N-insertions than the roughly 630-donor mean. Later examination showed HLA-associated TCR beta chains had greater clonal expansion than equally common others. Presence/absence analyses rested on an assumption that sequencing depth was roughly uniform across donors.

The sequence was obtained from a man aged 35-49 years in good health and CMV-seropositive. The chain couples TRBV28 to TRBJ1-2; tentatively, D is TRBD1 (5 bases). The sequenced sample consisted of PBMCs. CDR3 residues: CASRSTAGGYTF. The CDR3 coding sequence is TGTGCCAGCAGGTCGACAGCTGGAGGCTACACCTTC.